These T cell receptor beta chains were read from a single sample in a study of blood T cell repertoires in COVID-19. Profiled with immunoSEQ multiplex PCR; TCRdb holds only in-frame clones, not every one. The sample contains about 60,000 clones, almost 85% of which appear only once. The sequencing input was peripheral blood. Receptor source: a man in his fifties or sixties with acute or convalescent COVID-19. Both conserved end residues are part of each CDR3. The D gene is left open where the match is weak. Rows give clone size only sometimes, using once, few, many, or a class for an expanded clone.

j_gene: TRBJ1-5
v_gene: TRBV24-1
d_gene: TRBD1
abundance: .
CDR3nt: TGTGCCACCAGTGATAGGAGACAGGGGAGGGAGCAGCCCCAGCATTTT
CDR3aa: CATSDRRQGREQPQHF

j_gene: TRBJ2-2
v_gene: TRBV24-1
d_gene: TRBD2
abundance: .
CDR3nt: TGTGCCACACAAGGAGCGGGGGACTCGAACACCGGGGAGCTGTTTTTT
CDR3aa: CATQGAGDSNTGELFF

j_gene: TRBJ1-2
v_gene: TRBV19
d_gene: TRBD1
abundance: .
CDR3nt: TGTGCCAGTAGCGGGACAGCCCACTATGGCTACACCTTC
CDR3aa: CASSGTAHYGYTF

j_gene: TRBJ1-2
v_gene: TRBV5-1
d_gene: .
abundance: .
CDR3nt: TGCGCCAGCAGCCCCTCGGTGGAGGGCTACACCTTC
CDR3aa: CASSPSVEGYTF

j_gene: TRBJ1-2
v_gene: TRBV5-6
d_gene: TRBD1
abundance: .
CDR3nt: TGTGCCAGCAGCTTCAGGGACAGGGACTATGGCTACACCTTC
CDR3aa: CASSFRDRDYGYTF

j_gene: TRBJ1-4
v_gene: TRBV11-1
d_gene: .
abundance: .
CDR3nt: TGTGCCAGCAGCTTCGCAGGAAAACTGTTTTTT
CDR3aa: CASSFAGKLFF

j_gene: TRBJ1-6
v_gene: TRBV21-1
d_gene: .
abundance: .
CDR3nt: TGTGCCAGCAGCAAAGTGTTACAGGGGTCTTCGAGCTCCTATAATTCACCCCTCCACTTT
CDR3aa: CASSKVLQGSSSSYNSPLHF

j_gene: TRBJ1-6
v_gene: TRBV7-2
d_gene: .
abundance: once
CDR3nt: TGTGCCAGCAGCCTCCGTGGGCATTCACCCCTCCACTTT
CDR3aa: CASSLRGHSPLHF

j_gene: TRBJ2-3
v_gene: TRBV7-9
d_gene: .
abundance: .
CDR3nt: TGTGCCAGCAGCTCGCCGGGGATAGGGACAGATACGCAGTATTTT
CDR3aa: CASSSPGIGTDTQYF

j_gene: TRBJ1-1
v_gene: TRBV5-1
d_gene: .
abundance: .
CDR3nt: TGCGCCAGCAGCTTGGGGTGGGCAACTGAAGCTTTCTTT
CDR3aa: CASSLGWATEAFF

j_gene: TRBJ1-1
v_gene: TRBV5-1
d_gene: .
abundance: once
CDR3nt: TGCGCCAGCAGCATCGGTGGCACTGAAGCTTTCTTT
CDR3aa: CASSIGGTEAFF

j_gene: TRBJ2-1
v_gene: TRBV28
d_gene: .
abundance: once
CDR3nt: TGTGCCAGCAGTTTATGGGCTGAGCAGTTCTTC
CDR3aa: CASSLWAEQFF

j_gene: TRBJ1-3
v_gene: TRBV12-5
d_gene: .
abundance: few
CDR3nt: TGTGCTAGTGGTTTGGTATTTTGGGGGGGAAGTTCTGGAAACACCATATATTTT
CDR3aa: CASGLVFWGGSSGNTIYF

j_gene: TRBJ1-1
v_gene: TRBV7-3
d_gene: TRBD1
abundance: .
CDR3nt: TGTGCCAGCAGCCCAGGACAGGTTTTGAACACTGAAGCTTTCTTT
CDR3aa: CASSPGQVLNTEAFF

j_gene: TRBJ1-2
v_gene: TRBV30
d_gene: TRBD1
abundance: .
CDR3nt: TGTGCCTGGAGTGTAGGACAGGGTCATGGCTACACCTTC
CDR3aa: CAWSVGQGHGYTF

j_gene: TRBJ1-5
v_gene: TRBV6-6
d_gene: .
abundance: .
CDR3nt: TGTGCCAGCAGTCCTCCGAGGGCGCAGGGCAATCAGCCCCAGCATTTT
CDR3aa: CASSPPRAQGNQPQHF

j_gene: TRBJ2-5
v_gene: TRBV5-6
d_gene: TRBD1
abundance: .
CDR3nt: TGTGCCAGCAGCATTATACAGGGGGTAGAGACCCAGTACTTC
CDR3aa: CASSIIQGVETQYF

j_gene: TRBJ1-6
v_gene: TRBV5-4
d_gene: .
abundance: .
CDR3nt: TGTGCCAGCAGCAGGACAGATTACTATAATTCACCCCTCCACTTT
CDR3aa: CASSRTDYYNSPLHF

j_gene: TRBJ1-1
v_gene: TRBV5-1
d_gene: TRBD1
abundance: .
CDR3nt: TGCGCCAGCAGCTTGGATGGACAGGGGGAGACTGAAGCTTTCTTT
CDR3aa: CASSLDGQGETEAFF

j_gene: TRBJ1-3
v_gene: TRBV5-5
d_gene: TRBD1
abundance: few
CDR3nt: TGTGCCAGCAGCCGACAGGGGGGCGAAGGAAACACCATATATTTT
CDR3aa: CASSRQGGEGNTIYF

j_gene: TRBJ1-6
v_gene: TRBV2
d_gene: TRBD1
abundance: .
CDR3nt: TGTGCCAGCGGACAGGGGAGGGATTCACCCCTCCACTTT
CDR3aa: CASGQGRDSPLHF

j_gene: TRBJ1-2
v_gene: TRBV5-5
d_gene: TRBD1
abundance: .
CDR3nt: TGTGCCAGCAGCTTAAAACAGGGGTATGGCTACACCTTC
CDR3aa: CASSLKQGYGYTF

j_gene: TRBJ1-5
v_gene: TRBV12-3/TRBV12-4
d_gene: .
abundance: .
CDR3nt: TGTGCCAGCAGTTTTCAAGTGATAGGGGCCCAGCATTTT
CDR3aa: CASSFQVIGAQHF

j_gene: TRBJ2-3
v_gene: TRBV28
d_gene: .
abundance: .
CDR3nt: TGTGCCAGCAGTTTCCCGAAGGAGCCAAAGACAGATACGCAGTATTTT
CDR3aa: CASSFPKEPKTDTQYF

j_gene: TRBJ1-3
v_gene: TRBV18
d_gene: .
abundance: .
CDR3nt: TGTGCCAGCTCACCTTCTCGGGGGAACTCTGGAAACACCATATATTTT
CDR3aa: CASSPSRGNSGNTIYF

j_gene: TRBJ1-3
v_gene: TRBV14
d_gene: .
abundance: .
CDR3nt: TGTGCCAGCAGCCAAGGCTATTCTGGAAACACCATATATTTT
CDR3aa: CASSQGYSGNTIYF

j_gene: TRBJ1-1
v_gene: TRBV7-2
d_gene: .
abundance: .
CDR3nt: TGTGCCAGCAGTTCAGGGTACCTAGGAGGGACTGAAGCTTTCTTT
CDR3aa: CASSSGYLGGTEAFF

j_gene: TRBJ1-1
v_gene: TRBV24-1
d_gene: .
abundance: .
CDR3nt: TGTGCCACCAGTGATTTCGTAACTTCTGAAGCTTTCTTT
CDR3aa: CATSDFVTSEAFF

j_gene: TRBJ1-4
v_gene: TRBV19
d_gene: TRBD1
abundance: .
CDR3nt: TGTGCCAGTACCTCCGGGACAGGGAGTGAAAAACTGTTTTTT
CDR3aa: CASTSGTGSEKLFF

j_gene: TRBJ1-1
v_gene: TRBV29-1
d_gene: .
abundance: .
CDR3nt: TGCAGCGTTGAAAGATTTACAGGGAGGGGTTACACTGAAGCTTTCTTT
CDR3aa: CSVERFTGRGYTEAFF

j_gene: TRBJ2-7
v_gene: TRBV30
d_gene: TRBD1
abundance: once
CDR3nt: TGTGCCTGGAGCGTTGGGACAGGGGAATACGAGCAGTACTTC
CDR3aa: CAWSVGTGEYEQYF

j_gene: TRBJ2-7
v_gene: TRBV7-9
d_gene: .
abundance: few
CDR3nt: TGTGCCAGCAGCTTAGGGGCCGAGCAGTACTTC
CDR3aa: CASSLGAEQYF

j_gene: TRBJ2-7
v_gene: TRBV5-1
d_gene: TRBD1
abundance: few
CDR3nt: TGCGCCAGCAGCTATTCCGGGACAGGGGACCACGAGCAGTACTTC
CDR3aa: CASSYSGTGDHEQYF

j_gene: TRBJ2-5
v_gene: TRBV19
d_gene: .
abundance: .
CDR3nt: TGTGCCAGTAGCTACAGCCATGATGCAAGTCGGGAGACCCAGTACTTC
CDR3aa: CASSYSHDASRETQYF

j_gene: TRBJ1-1
v_gene: TRBV11-2
d_gene: TRBD1
abundance: .
CDR3nt: TGTGCCAGCAGCTTACTCGCGGGACAGGGTGAAGCTTTCTTT
CDR3aa: CASSLLAGQGEAFF

j_gene: TRBJ2-3
v_gene: TRBV11-2
d_gene: TRBD1
abundance: .
CDR3nt: TGTGCCAGCAGCTTAGATGGCTGGCAGGGGGCCCTTACAGATACGCAGTATTTT
CDR3aa: CASSLDGWQGALTDTQYF

j_gene: TRBJ2-7
v_gene: TRBV5-6
d_gene: .
abundance: .
CDR3nt: TGTGCCAGCAGCCCGTGGAGGGGTGGTACCCACGAGCAGTACTTC
CDR3aa: CASSPWRGGTHEQYF

j_gene: TRBJ2-3
v_gene: TRBV9
d_gene: .
abundance: .
CDR3nt: TGTGCCAGCAGCGTAGCAGGGGCGTCGGCAGATACGCAGTATTTT
CDR3aa: CASSVAGASADTQYF

j_gene: TRBJ1-3
v_gene: TRBV11-2
d_gene: .
abundance: .
CDR3nt: TGTGCCAGCAGCTTAGGGAGCGGCAGTGCAAACACCATATATTTT
CDR3aa: CASSLGSGSANTIYF

j_gene: TRBJ2-1
v_gene: TRBV2
d_gene: .
abundance: .
CDR3nt: TGTGCCAGCAGTGCGGGGTTTTGGGATAAGCAGTTCTTC
CDR3aa: CASSAGFWDKQFF

j_gene: TRBJ2-2
v_gene: TRBV6-6
d_gene: .
abundance: few
CDR3nt: TGTGCCAGCAGCCCCCTGAGCACCGGGGAGCTGTTTTTT
CDR3aa: CASSPLSTGELFF

j_gene: TRBJ2-3
v_gene: TRBV6-4
d_gene: .
abundance: .
CDR3nt: TGTGCCAGCAGTGACGGAAGGCGGGGTACGCAGTATTTT
CDR3aa: CASSDGRRGTQYF

j_gene: TRBJ2-2
v_gene: TRBV5-1
d_gene: TRBD1
abundance: .
CDR3nt: TGCGCCAGCCAGGGGGCGCAGGACACCGGGGAGCTGTTTTTT
CDR3aa: CASQGAQDTGELFF

j_gene: TRBJ1-2
v_gene: TRBV30
d_gene: TRBD1
abundance: .
CDR3nt: TGTGCCTGGAGGACAGGGAAGAATCAGCATGGCTACACCTTC
CDR3aa: CAWRTGKNQHGYTF

j_gene: TRBJ2-2
v_gene: TRBV18
d_gene: TRBD1
abundance: few
CDR3nt: TGTGCCAGCTCACCCGTCCAGGGGGACACCGGGGAGCTGTTTTTT
CDR3aa: CASSPVQGDTGELFF

j_gene: TRBJ1-5
v_gene: TRBV24-1
d_gene: .
abundance: once
CDR3nt: TGTGCCACCAGTGATCTCAGGATGGGGGGTTCCCAGCATTTT
CDR3aa: CATSDLRMGGSQHF

j_gene: TRBJ1-6
v_gene: TRBV7-9
d_gene: .
abundance: .
CDR3nt: TGTGCCAGCACCCTGGCGGGGGCACCCCTCCACTTT
CDR3aa: CASTLAGAPLHF

j_gene: TRBJ2-3
v_gene: TRBV5-6
d_gene: .
abundance: many
CDR3nt: TGTGCCAGCAGCTTGAGGGGGGGTAGGACAGATACGCAGTATTTT
CDR3aa: CASSLRGGRTDTQYF

j_gene: TRBJ1-1
v_gene: TRBV12-3/TRBV12-4
d_gene: .
abundance: few
CDR3nt: TGTGCCAGCAGTTTCGTAAAGAACACTGAAGCTTTCTTT
CDR3aa: CASSFVKNTEAFF

j_gene: TRBJ1-4
v_gene: TRBV10-3
d_gene: .
abundance: .
CDR3nt: TGTGCCATCAGCGCAACTAATGAAAAACTGTTTTTT
CDR3aa: CAISATNEKLFF

j_gene: TRBJ2-1
v_gene: TRBV7-3
d_gene: TRBD2
abundance: .
CDR3nt: TGTGCCAGCAGTCTCGGGACTACGCAGTTCTTC
CDR3aa: CASSLGTTQFF

j_gene: TRBJ1-2
v_gene: TRBV5-6
d_gene: .
abundance: .
CDR3nt: TGTGCCAGCAGCTTGGCGGGGAGCGGTGTCTACACCTTC
CDR3aa: CASSLAGSGVYTF

j_gene: TRBJ1-5
v_gene: TRBV19
d_gene: TRBD1
abundance: .
CDR3nt: TGTGCCAGCCGGGACAGGGAATTATATCAGCCCCAGCATTTT
CDR3aa: CASRDRELYQPQHF

j_gene: TRBJ2-3
v_gene: TRBV6-5
d_gene: TRBD2
abundance: .
CDR3nt: TGTGCCAGCAGTAACGGGGGGGCAGATACGCAGTATTTT
CDR3aa: CASSNGGADTQYF

j_gene: TRBJ1-2
v_gene: TRBV6-5
d_gene: .
abundance: .
CDR3nt: TGTGCCAGCACTACTATGGGCACAGGAATCTATGGCTACACCTTC
CDR3aa: CASTTMGTGIYGYTF

j_gene: TRBJ2-1
v_gene: TRBV30
d_gene: TRBD1
abundance: .
CDR3nt: TGTGCCTGGAGTTTTTACAGGGGAAATGAGCAGTTCTTC
CDR3aa: CAWSFYRGNEQFF

j_gene: TRBJ2-3
v_gene: TRBV11-2
d_gene: TRBD1
abundance: .
CDR3nt: TGTGCCAGCAGCTTGACAGGGGGTGGAGATACGCAGTATTTT
CDR3aa: CASSLTGGGDTQYF